The 21 T cell receptor beta chains below were found in one sample sequenced in a study of T cells in Graves' hyperthyroidism and ophthalmopathy. The investigators amplified TCR beta CDR3 regions from RNA transcripts. Using the HTBI primer set, a first-round RT-PCR was run on the TCR CDR3. TCRdb fed the multiplex PCR reads into MiXCR, producing one record per CDR3 protein. Among 500,000 to 600,000 distinct CDR3 sequences listed, 15% to 20% were seen once. The material sequenced was blood. These TCRs come from a man aged 35 to 55 with Graves' ophthalmopathy.

V gene TRBV5-1 combines with J gene TRBJ1-2; a weak D match, TRBD1 (5 bases). The CDR3 sequence is 13 residues long. V lost 5 bases and J 4 bases, leaving 12 bases between the germline ends. Germline CDR1 is SGHRS and CDR2 is YFSETQ. CDR3 sequence (DNA): TGCGCCAGCAGTATGGGAGGGGTCTATGGCTACACCTTC. Protein product: CASSMGGVYGYTF.

This clonotype was counted between two and nine times. V and J are TRBV6-1 and TRBJ2-1, with D perhaps TRBD1 or TRBD2 (5 bases each). The germline V gene has CDR1 MNHNS and CDR2 SASEGT. This CDR3 has 14 amino acids. V lost 10 bases and J lost 5, with 18 bases in between. This chain's CDR3 is CATTGLESHNEQFF. The CDR3, as DNA: TGTGCCACTACAGGACTCGAGTCCCACAATGAGCAGTTCTTC.

This clonotype was counted at least ten times. This chain connects TRBV2 to TRBJ1-1; no firm D call. In germline, CDR1 is SNHLY, CDR2 FYNNEI. With 4 bases removed from V and 11 bases from J, the gap between germline ends came to 8 bases. The CDR3 has 10 residues. The CDR3 protein is CASSGPGAFF. CDR3 sequence (DNA): TGTGCCAGCAGTGGCCCGGGGGCTTTCTTT.

This clonotype was observed many times. The chain carries TRBV11-2 and TRBJ2-3, with TRBD2 as a possible D gene (6 bases). Trimming left V 1 base short and J 1 base short, with 12 bases between. The CDR3 is made up of 16 amino acids. Germline-derived CDR1 and CDR2 are SGHAT and FQNNGV. The CDR3 nucleotides read TGTGCCAGCAGCTTAGCGACTAGTTCTGGCACAGATACGCAGTATTTT. As protein: CASSLATSSGTDTQYF.

This clonotype has ten or more counts. The rearrangement joins TRBV7-9 to TRBJ2-7; 9 nucleotides line up with TRBD1. Germline V gene sequence: CDR1 SEHNR, CDR2 FQNEAQ (reference sequence). This CDR3 is built from 16 residues. V lost 4 bases to trimming and J lost 4 bases; unmatched junction nucleotides: 11. The CDR3 protein is CASSWWGTGSPYEQYF. Written as DNA, the CDR3 is TGTGCCAGCAGCTGGTGGGGGACAGGGTCCCCGTACGAGCAGTACTTC.

Ten or more counts support this clonotype. The chain couples TRBV20-1 to TRBJ2-3; 8 nucleotides match TRBD2. Trimming took 3 bases from V and 2 from J; bases not matched to a gene: 13. CDR3 length equals 17 residues. CDR1 DFQATT and CDR2 SNEGSKA come from the germline V gene (reference sequence). The CDR3 DNA reads TGCAGTGCTAGTCCAGCGGGAGTACTGAGGGCCACAGATACGCAGTATTTT. This codes for CSASPAGVLRATDTQYF.

This clonotype is a singleton in its sample. The chain carries TRBV3-1 and TRBJ2-1; 13 bases are shared with TRBD2. The CDR3 runs 15 residues. Germline V lookup: CDR1 LGHDT, CDR2 YNNKEL (reference sequence). J was trimmed by 8 bases and V by 6 bases; bases with no gene match: 7. The CDR3 DNA follows: TGTGCCAGCAGGACGGGGACTAGCGGGGATCATGAGCAGTTCTTC. It translates to CASRTGTSGDHEQFF.

The rearrangement joins TRBV6-1 to TRBJ2-5, with 7 positions matching TRBD1. The CDR3 has 15 residues. After removal of 2 bases from V and 3 bases from J, the junction contained 6 bases not matched to a gene. Germline assignment: CDR1 MNHNS and CDR2 SASEGT. CDR3 residues: CASSERIRGKETQYF. In DNA form, the CDR3 reads TGTGCCAGCAGTGAAAGGATCAGGGGGAAAGAGACCCAGTACTTC.

As regards this clonotype: A read error is possible here, since a much larger clone lies one base away. The chain carries TRBV7-9 and TRBJ2-1; a possible D gene is TRBD1 (5 bases). The CDR3 covers 14 residues. CDR1 is SEHNR, CDR2 FQNEAQ, per germline (reference sequence). The CDR3 sequence: CASSLGRAYNERFF. For the CDR3, the DNA is TGTGCCAGCAGCTTGGGCAGGGCCTACAATGAGCGGTTCTTC.

V gene TRBV7-8 combines with J gene TRBJ2-7, with 9 bases identical to TRBD2. The V gene end was trimmed by 2 bases and the J gene end by 5 bases; junction bases not matched to a gene: 13. Germline lookup yields CDR1 SGHVS and CDR2 FQNEAQ. The CDR3 covers 17 residues. CDR3 in amino acids: CASSLNIRVAGVDEQYF. Written as DNA, the CDR3 is TGTGCCAGCAGCTTAAATATCCGGGTAGCGGGAGTAGACGAGCAGTACTTC.

The J gene is TRBJ1-3, the V gene TRBV9; no firm D call. Trimming shortened V by 1 base and J by 4 bases, and 12 bases separated the two germline ends. The CDR3 is 15 amino acids. Germline V gene sequence: CDR1 SGDLS, CDR2 YYNGEE. The CDR3 DNA reads as TGTGCCAGCAGCGTATCTGCAGGATACGGAAACACCATATATTTT. As protein: CASSVSAGYGNTIYF.

The chain joins TRBV7-3 to TRBJ2-1, with D hard to call. The CDR3 has 13 residues. In germline, CDR1 is SGHTA, CDR2 FQGTGA. V lost 2 bases, J lost 7 bases, and 9 bases lay in between. The DNA for the CDR3 is TGTGCCAGCAGCTTAGATACGGCGAATGAGCAGTTCTTC. Protein sequence: CASSLDTANEQFF.

This clonotype came up many times. CDR3 residues: CASSYSAGAETQYF. The CDR3 DNA sequence: TGTGCCAGCAGTTACTCGGCGGGGGCAGAGACCCAGTACTTC. The rearrangement uses TRBV6-6 and TRBJ2-5, with D possibly TRBD2 on 7 matching bases. With 0 bases removed from V and 4 bases from J, the gap between germline ends came to 9 bases. Germline V gene lookup returns CDR1 MNHNY and CDR2 SVGAGI (reference sequence). The CDR3 length is 14 residues.

V usage is TRBV19 and J usage is TRBJ2-1; D gene uncertain. Trimming left V 5 bases short and J 5 bases short, with 22 bases between. Germline V gives CDR1 LNHDA, CDR2 SQIVND (reference sequence). CDR3 length: 17 residues. The CDR3 sequence: CASSLHAGEVENNEQFF. CDR3 sequence (DNA): TGTGCCAGTAGTCTCCACGCAGGCGAGGTAGAGAACAATGAGCAGTTCTTC.

Ten or more counts support this clonotype. This chain links TRBV12-3 or TRBV12-4 with TRBJ1-1; the match to TRBD1 covers 7 bases. Unmatched junction bases numbered 9, after V lost 5 bases and J lost 6 bases. The CDR3 is 14 residues long. CDR3 DNA sequence: TGTGCCAGCAGTCCGAGACAGGGACCCGCTGAAGCTTTCTTT. It codes for CASSPRQGPAEAFF.

This clonotype came up a few times. The chain recombines TRBV6-1 with TRBJ1-1, with D possibly being TRBD1 (6 bases). This CDR3 region has 14 residues. Between the trimmed V and J ends, which lost 6 bases and 1 base, there was a span of 12 bases. CDR1 MNHNS and CDR2 SASEGT come from the germline V gene. The CDR3: CASRERGGNTEAFF. For the CDR3, the DNA is TGTGCCAGCAGGGAGAGGGGGGGGAACACTGAAGCTTTCTTT.

This chain links TRBV6-1 with TRBJ2-7; tentatively, D is TRBD2 (7 bases). Germline V CDR1 and CDR2: MNHNS, SASEGT. With 7 bases removed from V and 3 bases from J, the gap between germline ends came to 19 bases. The CDR3 extends over 15 amino acids. The CDR3 sequence is CASTPSGGGDYEQYF. As DNA, the CDR3 is TGTGCCAGCACCCCTTCGGGGGGCGGGGACTACGAGCAGTACTTC.

This clonotype occurred many times. This chain connects TRBV5-1 to TRBJ2-7; maybe TRBD1 (7 bases). From germline, CDR1 is SGHRS and CDR2 YFSETQ. V was pared by 0 bases and J by 3 bases, with 10 bases between. CDR3 length: 14 amino acids. This chain's CDR3 is CASSLVRGDYEQYF. DNA for the CDR3: TGCGCCAGCAGCTTGGTCAGGGGGGACTACGAGCAGTACTTC.

The chain employs TRBV7-3 and TRBJ2-2; the D is unclear. The CDR3 is made up of 15 amino acids. The V end was cut by 6 bases, the J end by 2 bases, with 13 bases between. CDR1 and CDR2 from the germline V gene are SGHTA and FQGTGA. CDR3 sequence (DNA): TGTGCCAGCAGTTTATTGGCCAGAAACACCGGGGAGCTGTTTTTT. It encodes CASSLLARNTGELFF.

The chain combines TRBV19 with TRBJ1-1; D gene unclear. V dropped 6 bases and J dropped 0 bases, with 11 bases sitting between them. This CDR3 has 14 amino acids. The V gene's germline CDR1 is LNHDA and CDR2 SQIVND (reference sequence). CDR3 DNA sequence: TGTGCCAGTAGCTACAGCGTCATGAACACTGAAGCTTTCTTT. It is translated as CASSYSVMNTEAFF.

This clonotype was counted a few times. The chain couples TRBV27 to TRBJ2-4; TRBD2 matches at 8 bases. V was clipped by 5 bases and J by 3 bases; unmatched bases: 18. The CDR3 is 19 amino acids. Germline V gene data show CDR1 as MNHEY and CDR2 as SMNVEV (reference sequence). This chain's CDR3 is CASSPDPSGYGLVKNIQYF. The CDR3 nucleotides are TGTGCCAGCAGTCCAGACCCTAGCGGGTATGGTTTGGTCAAAAACATTCAGTACTTC.